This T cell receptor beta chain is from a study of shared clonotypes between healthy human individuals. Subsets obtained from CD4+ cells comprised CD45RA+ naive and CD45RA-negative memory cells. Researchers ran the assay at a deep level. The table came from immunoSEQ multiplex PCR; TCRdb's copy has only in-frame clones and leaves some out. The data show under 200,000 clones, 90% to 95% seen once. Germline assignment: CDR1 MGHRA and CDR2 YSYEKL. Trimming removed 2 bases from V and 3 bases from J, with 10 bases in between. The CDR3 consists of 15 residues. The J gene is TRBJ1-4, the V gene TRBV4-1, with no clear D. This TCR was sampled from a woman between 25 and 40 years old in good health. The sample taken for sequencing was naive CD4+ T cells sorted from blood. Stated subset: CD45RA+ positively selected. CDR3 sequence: CASSQQMRPNEKLFF. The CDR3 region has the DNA TGCGCCAGCAGCCAACAGATGCGGCCTAATGAAAAACTGTTTTTT.